This entry lists 20 T cell receptor beta chains sequenced from one sample in a study of T cell clonality in common variable immunodeficiency. Profiling relied on immunoSEQ multiplex PCR, and the TCRdb table lists in-frame clones only, not all of them. The specimen has about 40,000 clones, none found just once. Sequenced material: peripheral blood mononuclear cells. The receptors shown here come from a person aged 18 to 75 in good health.

This clone was counted ten times or more. The sequence runs out 3 residues before the end of the CDR3; the remainder is reconstructed from the germline J gene. The genes are TRBV28 and TRBJ2-7, with 7 bases identical to TRBD2. The V and J ends lost 1 base and 2 bases, in that order; junction bases with no gene match: 2. Germline CDR1 MDHEN, CDR2 SYDVKM. This CDR3 has 14 amino acids. The CDR3 is CASSLSSGAYEQYF. The part of the CDR3 DNA that was read is TGTGCCAGCAGTTTATCAAGCGGGGCCTACGAG.

This clone has a count of ten or more. The read comes to an end 3 residues before the CDR3 does, leaving the germline J gene to fill in the end. This chain links TRBV19 with TRBJ1-3, with D perhaps matching TRBD1 (5 bases). The ends were cut back, 11 bases at V and 7 bases at J, with 18 bases in the middle. CDR3 length: 13 amino acids. Germline V gene data show CDR1 as LNHDA and CDR2 as SQIVND (reference sequence). The sequenced part of the CDR3 DNA is TGTGCCGCCCGAGAGGGGCCCAGGAACACC. It translates to CAAREGPRNT. The complete CDR3 protein is CAAREGPRNTIYF.

There are many counts of this clone. The read terminates 3 residues ahead of where the CDR3 ends, so the germline J gene completes it. The chain combines TRBV5-1 with TRBJ1-1; TRBD1 agrees at 7 bases. This CDR3 spans 14 amino acids. CDR1 and CDR2 from the germline V gene are SGHRS and YFSETQ. Trimming at V came to 2 bases and at J to 6 bases, leaving 7 bases not matched to a gene. The DNA read from the CDR3 is TGCGCCAGCAGCTTTCAGGGGGGAACCCCTGAA. Protein sequence: CASSFQGGTPE. The whole CDR3 protein is CASSFQGGTPEAFF.

This clone was seen ten or more times. The CDR3 bases that were read are TGCAGTGCAAGGGGACAGGGGGCGAAGAAGGACGAG. It codes for CSARGQGAKKDE. The entire CDR3 reads CSARGQGAKKDEQYF. The chain joins TRBV20-1 to TRBJ2-7, with 12 bases matching TRBD1. The read stops 3 residues short of the end of the CDR3; the missing end is completed from the germline J gene. With V trimmed by 6 bases and J by 5 bases, 11 bases remained unmatched. The CDR3 totals 15 residues. Germline CDR1 reads DFQATT; CDR2 reads SNEGSKA (reference sequence).

This clone was detected only a few times. The read halts 3 residues ahead of the CDR3 end, with the missing end drawn from the germline J gene. This chain links TRBV27 with TRBJ2-5; possible D gene TRBD1, 6 bases. The CDR3 has 17 residues. Germline-derived CDR1 and CDR2 are MNHEY and SMNVEV (reference sequence). V dropped 0 bases and J dropped 4 bases, with 18 bases sitting between them. Here the CDR3 reads CASSLSPGATGRETQYF. The sequenced CDR3 bases are TGTGCCAGCAGTTTATCTCCCGGCGCAACAGGGCGAGAGACC.

This clone was seen more than once but under ten times. The junction departs from the called germline gene at one end, perhaps through a read error. From the germline J gene comes the end of the CDR3, since the read stops 3 residues before it. The V and J genes are TRBV5-1 and TRBJ1-1, with 7 bases matching TRBD1. CDR3 length: 14 amino acids. Germline V gene sequence: CDR1 SGHRS, CDR2 YFSETQ. The sequenced CDR3 bases are TGCGCCAGCAGCTTAGAGACAGGGCTCACTGGA. It encodes CASSLETGLTG. The whole CDR3 sequence is CASSLETGLTGAFF. Using reference TRBV5-1 and TRBJ1-1 for the parts outside the CDR3, the full variable domain is KAGVTQTPRYLIKTRGQQVTLSCSPISGHRSVSWYQQTPGQGLQFLFEYFSETQRNKGNFPGRFSGRQFSNSRSEMNVSTLELGDSALYLCASSLETGLTGAFFGQGTRLTVV.

This clone was counted ten times or more. The read ends 3 residues shy of where the CDR3 ends; the end is completed using the germline J gene. V is TRBV2 and J is TRBJ2-3; D remains unclear. Germline-derived CDR1 and CDR2 are SNHLY and FYNNEI. The CDR3 runs 17 residues. V lost 1 base and J 0 bases, leaving 14 bases between the germline ends. CDR3 DNA (partial): TGTGCCAGCAGTGAAGTGAACTTCATCTCTAGCACAGATACG. Its protein product is CASSEVNFISSTDT. The CDR3 in its entirety is CASSEVNFISSTDTQYF.

The sample holds many counts of this clone. The missing CDR3 end, 3 residues past where the read stops, is filled in from the germline J gene. The J gene is TRBJ1-1, the V gene TRBV20-1, with D possibly being TRBD1 (6 bases). Germline V CDR1 and CDR2: DFQATT, SNEGSKA (reference sequence). There are 13 residues in the CDR3. The ends were cut back, 6 bases at V and 4 bases at J, with 15 bases in the middle. The covered CDR3 bases are TGCAGTGCCGCCGACAGGTTTGGCACTGAA. Amino acids: CSAADRFGTE. The entire CDR3 protein reads CSAADRFGTEAFF.

This clone was seen ten or more times. The read comes to an end 3 residues before the CDR3 does, leaving the germline J gene to fill in the end. The V gene is TRBV5-1, the J gene TRBJ2-7; perhaps TRBD1 as D (5 bases). Between the trimmed V and J ends, which lost 4 bases and 2 bases, there was a span of 13 bases. Germline V CDR1 and CDR2: SGHRS, YFSETQ. This CDR3 is built from 14 residues. Partial CDR3 DNA: TGCGCCAGCAGCCTACGGGCGACAGCCTACGAG. This codes for CASSLRATAYE. The entire CDR3 protein is CASSLRATAYEQYF.

This clone was recorded many times. The read terminates 3 residues ahead of where the CDR3 ends, so the germline J gene completes it. The V gene is TRBV7-9, the J gene TRBJ1-1; 9 bases are shared with TRBD1. Trimming removed 5 bases from V and 6 bases from J; junction bases left unmatched: 7. The germline V gene has CDR1 SEHNR and CDR2 FQNEAQ (reference sequence). This CDR3 is 14 amino acids long. The sequenced part of the CDR3 DNA is TGTGCCAGCAGCCTACATGGGACAGGGTCTGAA. Translating it yields CASSLHGTGSE. The full CDR3 sequence reads CASSLHGTGSEAFF.

This clone was detected a few times. The CDR3 end falls 3 residues outside the read, so it is completed with the germline J gene. The chain is built from TRBV20-1 and TRBJ2-1; 7 nucleotides match TRBD2. This CDR3 is 14 amino acids long. V was clipped by 3 bases and J by 7 bases; unmatched bases: 9. Germline assignment: CDR1 DFQATT and CDR2 SNEGSKA (reference sequence). The DNA read from the CDR3 is TGCAGTGCTAGTCCTCGCGGGAGCCTGAATGAG. Translating it yields CSASPRGSLNE. The full CDR3 protein is CSASPRGSLNEQFF.

This clone was seen only a few times. A junction end diverges from the germline sequence, so it may reflect a read error. The CDR3 end lies 3 residues beyond the end of the read and is filled in from the germline J gene. The chain joins TRBV7-9 to TRBJ1-2, with 7 bases fitting TRBD1. The CDR3 spans 13 residues. The germline gives CDR1 SEHNR, CDR2 FQNEAQ (reference sequence). The chain's CDR3 is CSSSRDSRDGYTF. The CDR3 bases that were read are TGTTCCAGCAGTCGGGACAGTCGCGATGGC.

Ten or more counts support this clone. The read gets to within 3 residues of the CDR3 end, and the germline J gene fills in the rest. J is TRBJ1-1 and V is TRBV7-9; perhaps TRBD1 as D (6 bases). This CDR3 is built from 15 residues. V lost 10 bases, J lost 2 bases, and 20 bases lay in between. Looked up from germline, CDR1 is SEHNR and CDR2 is FQNEAQ (reference sequence). The part of the CDR3 DNA that was read is TGTGCCACCCCACAGCGAGGGGGAATAAACACTGAA. Translation: CATPQRGGINTE. The entire CDR3 is CATPQRGGINTEAFF. Using reference TRBV7-9 and TRBJ1-1 for the parts outside the CDR3, the full variable domain is DTGVSQNPRHKITKRGQNVTFRCDPISEHNRLYWYRQTLGQGPEFLTYFQNEAQLEKSRLLSDRFSAERPKGSFSTLEIQRTEQGDSAMYLCATPQRGGINTEAFFGQGTRLTVV.

This clone was seen ten or more times. The CDR3 goes on 3 residues after the read ends, and that part is filled in from the germline J gene. The gene calls are TRBV5-1 and TRBJ2-2, with 14 positions matching TRBD2. J lost 2 bases, V lost 4 bases, and 4 bases had no gene match. Germline CDR1 reads SGHRS; CDR2 reads YFSETQ. This CDR3 is built from 17 residues. This CDR3 is CASSLGTSGSNTGELFF. CDR3 DNA, as far as it was read: TGCGCCAGCAGCCTTGGGACTAGCGGGAGCAACACCGGGGAG.

There are many counts of this clone. The read is 3 residues too short to cover the CDR3 end, so that end is filled in from the germline J gene. This sequence joins TRBV5-1 and TRBJ2-7; 8 positions agree with TRBD1. This CDR3 comprises 16 residues. V dropped 0 bases and J dropped 4; count of bases not matched to a gene: 9. CDR1 and CDR2 from the germline V gene are SGHRS and YFSETQ. Partial CDR3 DNA: TGCGCCAGCAGCTTGGCCTTAGGACAGGGTCAGTACGAG. Protein: CASSLALGQGQYE. The complete CDR3 sequence is CASSLALGQGQYEQYF.

This clone was seen ten or more times. Read sequence stops 3 residues before the CDR3 end, and the germline J gene provides the missing end. The chain employs TRBV6-1 and TRBJ2-7; tentative D call: TRBD1 (6 bases). Deletions cut 0 bases from V and 4 bases from J, with 10 bases between. Per the germline V gene, CDR1 is MNHNS and CDR2 is SASEGT. This CDR3 has 14 amino acids. CDR3 loop: CASSEAKGQYEQYF. The CDR3 DNA, read in part, is TGTGCCAGCAGTGAAGCTAAAGGACAGTACGAG.

This clone was seen at least ten times. The DNA ends 3 residues before the CDR3 does, and the rest of the CDR3 is filled in from the germline J gene. This chain uses TRBV5-1 with TRBJ2-2; D uncertain. This CDR3 spans 16 amino acids. V lost 1 base to trimming and J lost 0 bases, with 10 bases between them. The germline gives CDR1 SGHRS, CDR2 YFSETQ. The CDR3 loop reads CASSLSALANTGELFF. The part of the CDR3 DNA that was read is TGCGCCAGCAGCTTGTCGGCGCTAGCGAACACCGGGGAG.

This clone has a count of ten or more. The read gets to within 3 residues of the CDR3 end, and the germline J gene fills in the rest. The genes are TRBV5-4 and TRBJ2-7, with 7 bases lining up with TRBD1. With V trimmed by 0 bases and J by 5 bases, 11 bases remained unmatched. The CDR3 extends over 16 amino acids. The germline gives CDR1 SGHNT, CDR2 YYREEE (reference sequence). The part of the CDR3 DNA that was read is TGTGCCAGCAGCTTGGATCCGATCAGGGGGATTAACGAG. This codes for CASSLDPIRGINE. In full, the CDR3 is CASSLDPIRGINEQYF.

There are many counts of this clone. The DNA read from the CDR3 is TGCAGTGCTGGTAGAGGGACTGAA. Its protein product is CSAGRGTE. The entire CDR3 protein reads CSAGRGTEAFF. The V call is TRBV20-1, the J call TRBJ1-1; no definite D call. The read terminates 3 residues before the CDR3 end, so the remaining end is supplied by the germline J gene. V lost 5 bases and J 5 bases, leaving 9 bases between the germline ends. Germline V gives CDR1 DFQATT, CDR2 SNEGSKA (reference sequence). The CDR3 is 11 amino acids.

At least ten counts were recorded for this clone. The CDR3 is cut off 3 residues early in the read; its end comes from the germline J gene. V gene TRBV7-3 combines with J gene TRBJ2-3, with D possibly TRBD2 on 5 matching bases. The length of the CDR3 is 15 residues. The ends were cut back, 5 bases at V and 8 bases at J, with 20 bases in the middle. Germline V gene lookup returns CDR1 SGHTA and CDR2 FQGTGA. CDR3 DNA (partial): TGTGCCAGCAGCCCGGCGACGGGGTCGGGTGGTACG. It yields the protein CASSPATGSGGT. The whole CDR3 sequence reads CASSPATGSGGTQYF.